This is a list of T cell receptor beta chains from one sample in a study of T cell clonotyping in hematopoietic cell transplantation. Here immunoSEQ multiplex PCR was the method, and the copy in TCRdb shows in-frame clones only, minus some. Of approximately 17,000 clones listed, roughly 90% were seen once; the top ten hold under 3%. Sequenced sample: peripheral blood mononuclear cells. Receptor source: a middle-aged man in good health. Some clones in this sample may be carry-over from other donors' samples. The conserved cysteine and the conserved F or W are not part of the CDR3 here.

V	CDR3
TRBV19	ASSIFLGLTGELF
TRBV28	ATMTDMNYGYT
TRBV29-1	SVKLGSGGIGYT
TRBV6-6	ASSYGQGTYEQY
TRBV7-9	ASSFLHEQY
TRBV6-6	ASSYLLGPHEAF
TRBV6-1	ASSEARAGGYGYT
TRBV6-6	ATRGDYGYT
TRBV9	ASSEYQTSRPLGEQY
TRBV5-1	ASSLDPGRPYGYT
TRBV7-3	ASSLRPGGPYEQY
TRBV2	ATARDRDNSPLH
TRBV29-1	SVLQGAYSPLH
TRBV30	AWRLEGGANEKLF
TRBV6-5	ASSPDSISQPQH
TRBV4-1	ASSSRWGPGANVLT
TRBV10-3	AISVGGDSTDTQY
TRBV19	ASSPAAAEKLF
TRBV4-1	ASSQDPRLSTDTQY
TRBV30	AWSGRAGELF
TRBV9	ASSVDLVGEQY
TRBV7-8	ASSALTSIYEQY
TRBV2	ASTFGTTSYEQY
TRBV5-4	ASSPGWDGVHYGYT
TRBV1	TSSQARLAGVQETQY
TRBV6-5	ASSYSRASNTEAF
TRBV29-1	SVGGSNSPLH
TRBV29-1	SVQEGGNTEAF
TRBV7-3	ASSPTRVRDTQY
TRBV4-2	ASSQQDRSNQPQH
TRBV2	ASSEGTAWGYEQY
TRBV29-1	SGGRVNYGYT
TRBV14	ASSRETGEIWQPQH
TRBV7-8	ASSLGSNSNQPQH
TRBV2	ASSFSSTGGNQPQH
TRBV1	TSSQDGREFNQPQH
TRBV10-3	AISESEGLGSYEQY
TRBV5-6	ASSFPGAGSATEAF
TRBV30	AWSGRDRYNSPLH
TRBV4-3	ASSQDIGTSGGRTDTQY
TRBV28	ASRPGTGANSPLH
TRBV9	ASSVGRVYNEQF
TRBV21-1	ASSPDSGEQY
TRBV29-1	SVARADLYGYT